The present entry profiles one TCR beta chain with its context. Its antigen is as yet unknown. These data originate in a study of OX40 agonist ivuxolimab in advanced cancers. Overall study: The drug used for patients, ivuxolimab, was an agonistic anti-OX40 (CD134) antibody. Study findings and constraints: Expanded peripheral T cell antigen specificity was not determined. Some patients who did not respond also had low normalized T-cell clonal expansion. Expanded clones were, on average, more numerous in CD8+ T cells than in CD4+.

The repertoire was sequenced with immunoSEQ multiplex PCR; TCRdb's copy has only in-frame clones and lacks some. The sample shows roughly 68,000 clones, nearly 90% of them seen only once. Per germline, CDR1 MRHNA and CDR2 SNTAGT. The CDR3 has 13 amino acids. The ends were cut back, 1 base at V and 6 bases at J, with 7 bases in the middle. This sequence was found in an adult with an advanced solid tumor such as melanoma, head and neck, liver or kidney cancer. V and J are TRBV6-4 and TRBJ1-5, with a weak D call TRBD1 (6 bases). The sequencing here drew on CD4+ or CD8+ T cells sorted from blood, taken in a trial of the OX40 agonist ivuxolimab. CDR3 in DNA: TGTGCCAGCAGTGACTTACAGGGTCAGCCCCAGCATTTT. Its translation: CASSDLQGQPQHF.